A selection of T cell receptor beta chains follows, all from one sample in a study of post-analysis software for immune sequencing data. TCRdb analysed the PCR reads with MiXCR anew, one entry per CDR3 protein. This table has 750,000 to 950,000 distinct CDR3 sequences, roughly 58% appearing once. The sequenced material came from blood. These receptor sequences come from a girl between 5 and 17 years old with multiple sclerosis. The CDR3 runs from the conserved cysteine through the conserved F or W. Each record gives: CDR3 DNA, CDR3 protein, J gene, clone size, D gene, V gene. A D gene is named only where the DNA matches it firmly. The size of a clone is reported for some rows only, either as once, few or many, or as a class for expanded clones.

CDR3nt: TGTGCCAGCAGCTTAGGGGCAGGGCCAGAGACCCAGTACTTC
CDR3aa: CASSLGAGPETQYF
j_gene: TRBJ2-5
abundance: few
d_gene: .
v_gene: TRBV7-2

CDR3nt: TGTGCCAGCAGTCCTACTTTAGACACCGGGGAGCTGTTTTTT
CDR3aa: CASSPTLDTGELFF
j_gene: TRBJ2-2
abundance: .
d_gene: .
v_gene: TRBV7-9

CDR3nt: TGTGCCAGCAACCAAGACGGGGAGGGGACGCCCGAGCAGTACTTC
CDR3aa: CASNQDGEGTPEQYF
j_gene: TRBJ2-7
abundance: .
d_gene: TRBD2
v_gene: TRBV4-2

CDR3nt: TGCGCCAGCAGCTATCAAAATAACGGGGGCTCTGGCTACACCTTC
CDR3aa: CASSYQNNGGSGYTF
j_gene: TRBJ1-2
abundance: once
d_gene: .
v_gene: TRBV5-1

CDR3nt: TGTGCCAGCAGCCAAACAGGGACCTACGAGCAGTACTTC
CDR3aa: CASSQTGTYEQYF
j_gene: TRBJ2-7
abundance: many
d_gene: .
v_gene: TRBV25-1

CDR3nt: TGTGCCAGCAGCCAGCGGGACAGGTCGAATGAGCAGTTCTTC
CDR3aa: CASSQRDRSNEQFF
j_gene: TRBJ2-1
abundance: .
d_gene: TRBD1
v_gene: TRBV3-1

CDR3nt: TGTGCCAGCAGCCAAGGGGGGACACCCTTTCGGGAGCAGTTCTTC
CDR3aa: CASSQGGTPFREQFF
j_gene: TRBJ2-1
abundance: few
d_gene: .
v_gene: TRBV4-2

CDR3nt: TGCAGTGCTACGGGTTCTAACTATGGCTACACCTTC
CDR3aa: CSATGSNYGYTF
j_gene: TRBJ1-2
abundance: .
d_gene: .
v_gene: TRBV20-1

CDR3nt: TGCGCCAGCAGCTTGGCCGCGACAGGGGGCACTGAAGCTTTCTTT
CDR3aa: CASSLAATGGTEAFF
j_gene: TRBJ1-1
abundance: .
d_gene: TRBD1
v_gene: TRBV5-1

CDR3nt: TGTGCTAGTGGTTTGGCGATTCTAGGGGCGGATACGCAGTATTTT
CDR3aa: CASGLAILGADTQYF
j_gene: TRBJ2-3
abundance: .
d_gene: .
v_gene: TRBV12-5

CDR3nt: TGTGCCAGCGGGAGCCACGGGGGGCAGGGGAACTATGGCTACACCTTC
CDR3aa: CASGSHGGQGNYGYTF
j_gene: TRBJ1-2
abundance: .
d_gene: .
v_gene: TRBV6-5

CDR3nt: TGCGCCAGCAGCTTGGCCTCTGTAGCGGACAGGGAACCCTACGAGCAGTACTTC
CDR3aa: CASSLASVADREPYEQYF
j_gene: TRBJ2-7
abundance: .
d_gene: TRBD1
v_gene: TRBV5-1

CDR3nt: TGTGCCAGCAGTGAGGGGTACACTGAAGCTTTCTTT
CDR3aa: CASSEGYTEAFF
j_gene: TRBJ1-1
abundance: .
d_gene: .
v_gene: TRBV6-2/TRBV6-3

CDR3nt: TGCAGTACTAGAGAATCGGGGTACCCCTACGAGCAGTACTTC
CDR3aa: CSTRESGYPYEQYF
j_gene: TRBJ2-7
abundance: .
d_gene: .
v_gene: TRBV20-1

CDR3nt: TGTGCCAGCAGCGTAGCTAGCGGGGCACCGGGAGCAGAGACCCAGTACTTC
CDR3aa: CASSVASGAPGAETQYF
j_gene: TRBJ2-5
abundance: few
d_gene: TRBD2
v_gene: TRBV9

CDR3nt: TGCAGTGCTACCCCAACGGGAGAGACCCAGTACTTC
CDR3aa: CSATPTGETQYF
j_gene: TRBJ2-5
abundance: few
d_gene: .
v_gene: TRBV20-1

CDR3nt: TGTGCCAGCAGCTTAGATGTCCGGGTAAACTCTGGGGCCAACGTCCTGACTTTC
CDR3aa: CASSLDVRVNSGANVLTF
j_gene: TRBJ2-6
abundance: .
d_gene: .
v_gene: TRBV11-2

CDR3nt: TGCAGTGCCACCCCGGGGGGGCCCCAAGAGACCCAGTACTTC
CDR3aa: CSATPGGPQETQYF
j_gene: TRBJ2-5
abundance: .
d_gene: TRBD2
v_gene: TRBV20-1

CDR3nt: TGCAGCGTTGTAACCGGGACAGGAAGCTTCTATGGCTACACCTTC
CDR3aa: CSVVTGTGSFYGYTF
j_gene: TRBJ1-2
abundance: .
d_gene: TRBD1
v_gene: TRBV29-1

CDR3nt: TGTGCCAGCTGTAAGGGGACCAGCTACAATGAGCAGTACTTC
CDR3aa: CASCKGTSYNEQYF
j_gene: TRBJ2-7
abundance: .
d_gene: .
v_gene: TRBV27

CDR3nt: TGTGCCAGCAGCTTGGCGATGGGCAGCACCTATGGCTACACCTTC
CDR3aa: CASSLAMGSTYGYTF
j_gene: TRBJ1-2
abundance: .
d_gene: .
v_gene: TRBV5-8

CDR3nt: TGCAGCGTTGAAGATCGCAGACGGATGTTTTTT
CDR3aa: CSVEDRRRMFF
j_gene: TRBJ1-4
abundance: .
d_gene: .
v_gene: TRBV29-1

CDR3nt: TGCGCCAGCAGTGAGGTTATCGGAGAAAAACTGTTTTTT
CDR3aa: CASSEVIGEKLFF
j_gene: TRBJ1-4
abundance: .
d_gene: .
v_gene: TRBV10-2

CDR3nt: TGTGCCAGCAACCCGGACAGGGCACAGCCCCAGCATTTT
CDR3aa: CASNPDRAQPQHF
j_gene: TRBJ1-5
abundance: .
d_gene: TRBD1
v_gene: TRBV12-3/TRBV12-4

CDR3nt: TGTGCCACCAGGGCGGGGCTAGCGGCGGAGCAGTACTTC
CDR3aa: CATRAGLAAEQYF
j_gene: TRBJ2-5
abundance: .
d_gene: TRBD2
v_gene: TRBV27

CDR3nt: TGCAGCGTGGAGGACAGTTCATCAAACTACGAGCAGTACTTC
CDR3aa: CSVEDSSSNYEQYF
j_gene: TRBJ2-7
abundance: .
d_gene: .
v_gene: TRBV29-1

CDR3nt: TGTGCCAGCAGCCAACAAGAAACAGGGTTCTACGAGCAGTACTTC
CDR3aa: CASSQQETGFYEQYF
j_gene: TRBJ2-7
abundance: .
d_gene: .
v_gene: TRBV5-5

CDR3nt: TGCAGCGTTGTTATGGTGGGCTATGGCTACACCTTC
CDR3aa: CSVVMVGYGYTF
j_gene: TRBJ1-2
abundance: .
d_gene: .
v_gene: TRBV29-1

CDR3nt: TGCAGCGTTGAAGATCGGACAGCCACTGAAGCTTTCTTT
CDR3aa: CSVEDRTATEAFF
j_gene: TRBJ1-1
abundance: .
d_gene: .
v_gene: TRBV29-1

CDR3nt: TGTGCCAGCAGCAACCGGGACAGCTCCTACGAGCAGTACTTC
CDR3aa: CASSNRDSSYEQYF
j_gene: TRBJ2-7
abundance: .
d_gene: TRBD1
v_gene: TRBV12-3/TRBV12-4

CDR3nt: TGCGCCAGCAGCTTGCGTAGCGGGAGGGCCGATGAGCAGTTCTTC
CDR3aa: CASSLRSGRADEQFF
j_gene: TRBJ2-1
abundance: .
d_gene: TRBD2
v_gene: TRBV5-1

CDR3nt: TGTGCCGGCAGCTTAGGACAGAATATACAGCCCCAGCATTTT
CDR3aa: CAGSLGQNIQPQHF
j_gene: TRBJ1-5
abundance: .
d_gene: .
v_gene: TRBV13

CDR3nt: TGTGCCAGCAGCCTCATCGGGGGGCCCGGCACAGATACGCAGTATTTT
CDR3aa: CASSLIGGPGTDTQYF
j_gene: TRBJ2-3
abundance: few
d_gene: .
v_gene: TRBV7-2

CDR3nt: TGTGCCAGCAGCATGACAGGGATCGAGCAGTACTTC
CDR3aa: CASSMTGIEQYF
j_gene: TRBJ2-7
abundance: .
d_gene: TRBD1
v_gene: TRBV6-5

CDR3nt: TGCGCCAGCAACCTCGGACAGGGGAACACTGAAGCTTTCTTT
CDR3aa: CASNLGQGNTEAFF
j_gene: TRBJ1-1
abundance: .
d_gene: TRBD1
v_gene: TRBV4-1

CDR3nt: TGCGCCAGCAGCCAAGGGGTCAGCGGGAGGGCTTTGGAGCAGTACTTC
CDR3aa: CASSQGVSGRALEQYF
j_gene: TRBJ2-7
abundance: .
d_gene: TRBD2
v_gene: TRBV4-1

CDR3nt: TGCAGTGCCGCGAAAAGAGGGCCTTCAGATACGCAGTATTTT
CDR3aa: CSAAKRGPSDTQYF
j_gene: TRBJ2-3
abundance: few
d_gene: .
v_gene: TRBV20-1

CDR3nt: TGCAGTGCTAGAGTCCCAGCGGGAGGATGGGGTGAGCAGTTCTTC
CDR3aa: CSARVPAGGWGEQFF
j_gene: TRBJ2-1
abundance: .
d_gene: TRBD2
v_gene: TRBV20-1

CDR3nt: TGTGCCAGCAGCTTGGCGGGAGGTCGGAACGAGCAGTACTTC
CDR3aa: CASSLAGGRNEQYF
j_gene: TRBJ2-7
abundance: .
d_gene: TRBD2
v_gene: TRBV7-9

CDR3nt: TGTGCCAGCAGGGGAGAGGATCAGCCCCAGCATTTT
CDR3aa: CASRGEDQPQHF
j_gene: TRBJ1-5
abundance: few
d_gene: .
v_gene: TRBV7-9

CDR3nt: TGTGCCAGCAGCTTACTAATGGGTGAGCAGTTCTTC
CDR3aa: CASSLLMGEQFF
j_gene: TRBJ2-1
abundance: .
d_gene: .
v_gene: TRBV7-9

CDR3nt: TGCAGTGCTAGTCCCGAAGCTCGAGGGGCGGGATGGGATACGCAGTATTTT
CDR3aa: CSASPEARGAGWDTQYF
j_gene: TRBJ2-3
abundance: .
d_gene: .
v_gene: TRBV20-1

CDR3nt: TGCAGTGCGAGGCACATAGCGGGACGTTACAATGAGCAGTTCTTC
CDR3aa: CSARHIAGRYNEQFF
j_gene: TRBJ2-1
abundance: .
d_gene: TRBD2
v_gene: TRBV20-1

CDR3nt: TGTGCCAGCACCAAATTCCTGACTAGCGGAGATACCCCCTACTACGAGCAGTACTTC
CDR3aa: CASTKFLTSGDTPYYEQYF
j_gene: TRBJ2-7
abundance: few
d_gene: TRBD2
v_gene: TRBV12-3/TRBV12-4

CDR3nt: TGCGCCAGCAGCTTAGAGATTGGGACAGTTCAGAACATTCAGTACTTC
CDR3aa: CASSLEIGTVQNIQYF
j_gene: TRBJ2-4
abundance: .
d_gene: TRBD1
v_gene: TRBV5-1

CDR3nt: TGTGCCAGCAGTTCTTGGACAGGGAGAGTGGGAACAGATACGCAGTATTTT
CDR3aa: CASSSWTGRVGTDTQYF
j_gene: TRBJ2-3
abundance: .
d_gene: TRBD1
v_gene: TRBV12-3/TRBV12-4

CDR3nt: TGTGCCAGCAGACGGACAGGACGCTACGAGCAGTACTTC
CDR3aa: CASRRTGRYEQYF
j_gene: TRBJ2-7
abundance: few
d_gene: TRBD1
v_gene: TRBV6-5

CDR3nt: TGTGCCATCAGTGAGGGACAGGGTGCCCGAGAGACCCAGTACTTC
CDR3aa: CAISEGQGARETQYF
j_gene: TRBJ2-5
abundance: few
d_gene: TRBD1
v_gene: TRBV10-3

CDR3nt: TGCAGTGCTAGAGATATTACTAGGGGATGGGAGCAGTACTTC
CDR3aa: CSARDITRGWEQYF
j_gene: TRBJ2-7
abundance: .
d_gene: .
v_gene: TRBV20-1

CDR3nt: TGTGCCAGCAGCTTAGAACTAGCTTACGAGCAGTACTTC
CDR3aa: CASSLELAYEQYF
j_gene: TRBJ2-7
abundance: few
d_gene: .
v_gene: TRBV5-1

CDR3nt: TGTGCCAGCAGCGGGGATCCGGGGACAGATACGCAGTATTTT
CDR3aa: CASSGDPGTDTQYF
j_gene: TRBJ2-3
abundance: few
d_gene: .
v_gene: TRBV7-3

CDR3nt: TGCAGCGTTGTGGGACAGGAACATTACAATGAGCAGTTCTTC
CDR3aa: CSVVGQEHYNEQFF
j_gene: TRBJ2-1
abundance: .
d_gene: TRBD1
v_gene: TRBV29-1